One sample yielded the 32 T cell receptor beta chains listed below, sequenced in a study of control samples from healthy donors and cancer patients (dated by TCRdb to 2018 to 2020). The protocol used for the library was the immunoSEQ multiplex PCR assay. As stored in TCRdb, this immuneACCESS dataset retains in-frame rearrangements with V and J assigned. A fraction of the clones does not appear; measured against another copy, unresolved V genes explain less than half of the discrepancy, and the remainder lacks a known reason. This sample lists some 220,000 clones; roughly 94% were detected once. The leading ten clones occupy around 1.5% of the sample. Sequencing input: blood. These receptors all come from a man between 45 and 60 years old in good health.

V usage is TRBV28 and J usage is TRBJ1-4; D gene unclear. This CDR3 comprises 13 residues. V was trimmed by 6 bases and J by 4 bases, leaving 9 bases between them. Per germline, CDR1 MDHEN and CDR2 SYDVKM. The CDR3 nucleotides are TGTGCCAGCAGACGGGGTTTTAATGAAAAACTGTTTTTT. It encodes CASRRGFNEKLFF.

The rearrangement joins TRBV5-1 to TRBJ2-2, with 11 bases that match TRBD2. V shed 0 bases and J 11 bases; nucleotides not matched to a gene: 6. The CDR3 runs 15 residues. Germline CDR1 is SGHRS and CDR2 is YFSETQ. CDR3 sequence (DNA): TGCGCCAGCAGCTTGGCCGGGACTAGCGGCGGTGAGCTGTTTTTT. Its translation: CASSLAGTSGGELFF.

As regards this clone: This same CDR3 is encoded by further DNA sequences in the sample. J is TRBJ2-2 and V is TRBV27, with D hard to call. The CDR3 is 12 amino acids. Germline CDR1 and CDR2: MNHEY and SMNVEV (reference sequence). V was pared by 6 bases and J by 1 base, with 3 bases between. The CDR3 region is CASRRNTGELFF. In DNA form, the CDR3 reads TGTGCCAGCAGACGGAACACCGGGGAGCTGTTTTTT.

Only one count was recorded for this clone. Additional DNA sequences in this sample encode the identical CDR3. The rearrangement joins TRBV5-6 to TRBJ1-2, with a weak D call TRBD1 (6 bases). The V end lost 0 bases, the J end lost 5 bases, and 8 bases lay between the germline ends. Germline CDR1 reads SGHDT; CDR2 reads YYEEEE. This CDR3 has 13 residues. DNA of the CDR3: TGTGCCAGCAGCTTGGGCAGGGGTTATGGCTACACCTTC. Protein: CASSLGRGYGYTF.

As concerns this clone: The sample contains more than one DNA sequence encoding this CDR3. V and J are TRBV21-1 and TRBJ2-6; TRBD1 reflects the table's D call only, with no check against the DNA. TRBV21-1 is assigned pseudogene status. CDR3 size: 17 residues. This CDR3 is CTPGGTGPMGGANVLTF. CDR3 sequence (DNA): TGTACCCCCGGTGGGACAGGGCCTATGGGGGGGGCCAACGTCCTGACTTTC.

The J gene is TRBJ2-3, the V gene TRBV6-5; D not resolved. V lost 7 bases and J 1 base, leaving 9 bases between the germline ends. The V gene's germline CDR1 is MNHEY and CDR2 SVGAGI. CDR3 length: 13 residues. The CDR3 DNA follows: TGTGCCAGCACCCGGCAGGGCACAGATACGCAGTATTTT. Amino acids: CASTRQGTDTQYF.

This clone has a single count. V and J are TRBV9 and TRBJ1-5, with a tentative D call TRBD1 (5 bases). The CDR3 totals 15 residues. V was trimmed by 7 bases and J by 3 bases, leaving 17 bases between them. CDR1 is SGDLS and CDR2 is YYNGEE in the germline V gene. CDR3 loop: CASGAGTGPNQPQHF. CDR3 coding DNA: TGTGCCAGCGGAGCCGGGACGGGCCCCAATCAGCCCCAGCATTTT. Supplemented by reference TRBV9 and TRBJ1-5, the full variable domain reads DSGVTQTPKHLITATGQRVTLRCSPRSGDLSVYWYQQSLDQGLQFLIQYYNGEERAKGNILERFSAQQFPDLHSELNLSSLELGDSALYFCASGAGTGPNQPQHFGDGTRLSIL.

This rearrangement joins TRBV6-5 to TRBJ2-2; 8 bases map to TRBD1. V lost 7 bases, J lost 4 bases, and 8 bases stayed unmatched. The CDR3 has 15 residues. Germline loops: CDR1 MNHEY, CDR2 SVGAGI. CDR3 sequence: CASTPRTGSTGELFF. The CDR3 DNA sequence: TGTGCCAGCACCCCCAGGACAGGGTCCACCGGGGAGCTGTTTTTT.

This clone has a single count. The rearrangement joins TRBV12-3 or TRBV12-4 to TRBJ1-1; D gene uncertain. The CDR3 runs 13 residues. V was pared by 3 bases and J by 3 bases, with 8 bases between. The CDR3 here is CASSLEGDTEAFF. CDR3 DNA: TGTGCCAGCAGTTTGGAAGGCGACACTGAAGCTTTCTTT.

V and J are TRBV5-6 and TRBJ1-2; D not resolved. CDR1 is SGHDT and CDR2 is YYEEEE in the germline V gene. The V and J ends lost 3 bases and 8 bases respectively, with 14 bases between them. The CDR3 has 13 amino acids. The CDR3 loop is CASSSFRLWGYTF. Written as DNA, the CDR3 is TGTGCCAGCAGCTCCTTTAGGCTCTGGGGCTACACCTTC. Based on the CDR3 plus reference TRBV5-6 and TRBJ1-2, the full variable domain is DAGVTQSPTHLIKTRGQQVTLRCSPKSGHDTVSWYQQALGQGPQFIFQYYEEEERQRGNFPDRFSGHQFPNYSSELNVNALLLGDSALYLCASSSFRLWGYTFGSGTRLTVV.

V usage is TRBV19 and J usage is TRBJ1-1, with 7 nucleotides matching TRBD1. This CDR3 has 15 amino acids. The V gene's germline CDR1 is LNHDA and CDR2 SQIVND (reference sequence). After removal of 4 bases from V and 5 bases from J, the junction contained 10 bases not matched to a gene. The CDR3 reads CASSTTRTGGTEAFF. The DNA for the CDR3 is TGTGCCAGTAGTACTACTAGGACAGGTGGTACTGAAGCTTTCTTT.

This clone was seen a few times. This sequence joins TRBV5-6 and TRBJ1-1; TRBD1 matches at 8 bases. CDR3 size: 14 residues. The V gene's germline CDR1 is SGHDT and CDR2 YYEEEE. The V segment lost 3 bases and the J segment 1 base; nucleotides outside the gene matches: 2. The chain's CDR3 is CASSWGTGNTEAFF. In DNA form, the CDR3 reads TGTGCCAGCAGCTGGGGGACAGGGAACACTGAAGCTTTCTTT.

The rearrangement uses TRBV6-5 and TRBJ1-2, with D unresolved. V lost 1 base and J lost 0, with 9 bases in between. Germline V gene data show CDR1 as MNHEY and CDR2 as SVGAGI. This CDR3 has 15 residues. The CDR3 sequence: CASSYLKQPNYGYTF. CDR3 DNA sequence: TGTGCCAGCAGTTACTTAAAACAGCCTAACTATGGCTACACCTTC.

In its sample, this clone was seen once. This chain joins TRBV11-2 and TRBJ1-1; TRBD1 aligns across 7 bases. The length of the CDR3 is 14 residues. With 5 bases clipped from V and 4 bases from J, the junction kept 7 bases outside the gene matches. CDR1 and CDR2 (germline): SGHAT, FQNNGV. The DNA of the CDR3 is TGTGCCAGCAGCCCCAGACAGGGAAGCACTGAAGCTTTCTTT. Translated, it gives CASSPRQGSTEAFF.

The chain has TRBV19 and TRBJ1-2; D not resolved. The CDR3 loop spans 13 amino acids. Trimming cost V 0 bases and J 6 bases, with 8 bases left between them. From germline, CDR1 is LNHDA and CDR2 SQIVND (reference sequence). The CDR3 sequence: CASSIDKKNGYTF. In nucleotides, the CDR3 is TGTGCCAGTAGTATAGATAAGAAGAATGGCTACACCTTC.

The CDR3 coding sequence is TGTGCCAGCAGCTTATTGGGCAGCCCTCAAGAGACCCAGTACTTC. The encoded protein is CASSLLGSPQETQYF. The V gene is TRBV7-9, the J gene TRBJ2-5; D unresolved. The CDR3 consists of 15 residues. V was shortened by 2 bases and J by 2 bases, with 12 bases between the two germline ends. CDR1 and CDR2 from the germline V gene are SEHNR and FQNEAQ (reference sequence).

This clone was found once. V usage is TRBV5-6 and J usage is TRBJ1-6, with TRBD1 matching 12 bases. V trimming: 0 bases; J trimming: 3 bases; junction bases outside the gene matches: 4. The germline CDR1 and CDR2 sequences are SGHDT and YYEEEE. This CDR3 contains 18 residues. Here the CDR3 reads CASSLERDRGLYNSPLHF. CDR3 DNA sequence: TGTGCCAGCAGCTTGGAAAGGGACAGGGGGCTCTATAATTCACCCCTCCACTTT.

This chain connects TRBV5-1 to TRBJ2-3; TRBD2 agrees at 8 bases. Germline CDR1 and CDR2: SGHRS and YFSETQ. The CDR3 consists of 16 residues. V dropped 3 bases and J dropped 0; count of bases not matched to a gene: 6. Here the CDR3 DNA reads TGCGCCAGCAGCTCCGGTGGCGGGGGGAGCACAGATACGCAGTATTTT. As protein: CASSSGGGGSTDTQYF. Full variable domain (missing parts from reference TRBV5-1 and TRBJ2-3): KAGVTQTPRYLIKTRGQQVTLSCSPISGHRSVSWYQQTPGQGLQFLFEYFSETQRNKGNFPGRFSGRQFSNSRSEMNVSTLELGDSALYLCASSSGGGGSTDTQYFGPGTRLTVL.

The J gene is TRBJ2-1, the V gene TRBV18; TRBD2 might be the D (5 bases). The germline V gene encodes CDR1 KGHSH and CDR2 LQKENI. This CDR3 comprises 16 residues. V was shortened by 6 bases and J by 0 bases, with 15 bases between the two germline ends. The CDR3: CASSSLPGSSYNEQFF. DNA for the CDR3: TGTGCCAGCTCCTCGCTCCCGGGGAGCTCCTACAATGAGCAGTTCTTC. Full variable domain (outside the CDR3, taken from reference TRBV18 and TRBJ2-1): NAGVMQNPRHLVRRRGQEARLRCSPMKGHSHVYWYRQLPEEGLKFMVYLQKENIIDESGMPKERFSAEFPKEGPSILRIQQVVRGDSAAYFCASSSLPGSSYNEQFFGPGTRLTVL.

CDR3 protein: CASRRVGRSGGLDGETQYF. CDR3 DNA: TGCGCCAGCAGGCGTGTTGGGAGAAGCGGGGGCCTCGATGGGGAGACCCAGTACTTC. The gene calls are TRBV5-1 and TRBJ2-5, with TRBD2 identical over 8 bases. V gave up 5 bases and J gave up 5 bases; unmatched junction bases: 23. Germline CDR1 SGHRS, CDR2 YFSETQ. This CDR3 is 19 amino acids long. The whole variable domain, remainder taken from reference TRBV5-1 and TRBJ2-5, is KAGVTQTPRYLIKTRGQQVTLSCSPISGHRSVSWYQQTPGQGLQFLFEYFSETQRNKGNFPGRFSGRQFSNSRSEMNVSTLELGDSALYLCASRRVGRSGGLDGETQYFGPGTRLLVL.

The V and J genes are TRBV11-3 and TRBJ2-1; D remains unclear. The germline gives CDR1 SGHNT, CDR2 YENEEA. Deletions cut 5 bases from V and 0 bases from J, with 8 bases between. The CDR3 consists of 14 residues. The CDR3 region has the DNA TGTGCCAGCAGCCCCGGCCCCTCCTACAATGAGCAGTTCTTC. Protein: CASSPGPSYNEQFF.

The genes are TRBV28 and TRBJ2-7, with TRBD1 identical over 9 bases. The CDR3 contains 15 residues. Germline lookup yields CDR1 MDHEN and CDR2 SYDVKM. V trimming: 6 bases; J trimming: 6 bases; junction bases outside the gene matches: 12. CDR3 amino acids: CASREADRGRGEQYV. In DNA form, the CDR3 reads TGTGCCAGCAGGGAAGCGGACAGGGGCAGGGGCGAGCAGTACGTC.

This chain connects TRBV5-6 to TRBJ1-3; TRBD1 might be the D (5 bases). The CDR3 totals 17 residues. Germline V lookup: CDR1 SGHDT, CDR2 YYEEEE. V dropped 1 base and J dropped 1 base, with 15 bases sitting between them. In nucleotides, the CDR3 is TGTGCCAGCAGCTTGCCGAGGGGACCCAGATCTGGAAACACCATATATTTT. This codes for CASSLPRGPRSGNTIYF.

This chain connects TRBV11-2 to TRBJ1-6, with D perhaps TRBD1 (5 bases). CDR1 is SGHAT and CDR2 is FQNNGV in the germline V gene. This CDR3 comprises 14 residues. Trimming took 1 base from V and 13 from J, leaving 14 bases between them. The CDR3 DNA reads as TGTGCCAGCAGCTTAGGAGTCGGGGCTAGGCCCCTCCACTTT. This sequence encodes CASSLGVGARPLHF.

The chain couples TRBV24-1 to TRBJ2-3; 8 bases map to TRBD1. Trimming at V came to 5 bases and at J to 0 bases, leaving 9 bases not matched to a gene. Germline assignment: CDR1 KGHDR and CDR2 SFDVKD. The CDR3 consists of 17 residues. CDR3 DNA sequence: TGTGCCACCAGTGGGACAGGGTGGATCTTTAGCACAGATACGCAGTATTTT. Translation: CATSGTGWIFSTDTQYF.

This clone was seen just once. The CDR3 DNA is TGTGCCAGCAGGCTTGACTACAGGGGGGATTCACCCCTCCACTTT. Amino acid sequence: CASRLDYRGDSPLHF. The chain couples TRBV6-5 to TRBJ1-6; TRBD1 aligns across 8 bases. There are 15 residues in the CDR3. V was clipped by 6 bases and J by 8 bases; unmatched bases: 9. Germline V gene lookup returns CDR1 MNHEY and CDR2 SVGAGI.

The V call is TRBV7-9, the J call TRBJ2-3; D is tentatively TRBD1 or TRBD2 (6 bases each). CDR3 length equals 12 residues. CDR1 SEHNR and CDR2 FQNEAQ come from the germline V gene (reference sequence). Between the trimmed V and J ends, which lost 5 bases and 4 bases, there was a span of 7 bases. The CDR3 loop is CASSGGPDTQYF. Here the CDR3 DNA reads TGTGCCAGCAGCGGGGGGCCAGATACGCAGTATTTT.

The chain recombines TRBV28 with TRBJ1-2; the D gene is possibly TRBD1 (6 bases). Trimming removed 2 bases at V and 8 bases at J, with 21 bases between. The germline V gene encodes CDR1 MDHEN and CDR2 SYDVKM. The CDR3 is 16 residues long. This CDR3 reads CASSLNLPGGLRGYTF. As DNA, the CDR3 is TGTGCCAGCAGTTTAAACCTCCCCGGGGGCCTGAGAGGCTACACCTTC.

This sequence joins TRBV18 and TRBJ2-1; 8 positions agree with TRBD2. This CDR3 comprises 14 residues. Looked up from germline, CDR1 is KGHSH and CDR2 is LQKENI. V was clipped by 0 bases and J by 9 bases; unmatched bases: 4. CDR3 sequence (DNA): TGTGCCAGCTCACCACCCGGGACTAGAATTGAGCAGTTCTTC. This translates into CASSPPGTRIEQFF.

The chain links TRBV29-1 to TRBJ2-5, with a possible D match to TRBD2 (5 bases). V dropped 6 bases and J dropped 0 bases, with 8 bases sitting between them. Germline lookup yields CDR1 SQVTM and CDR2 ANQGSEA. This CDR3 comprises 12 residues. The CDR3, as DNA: TGCAGCGTCGCGGACTACCAAGAGACCCAGTACTTC. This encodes CSVADYQETQYF.

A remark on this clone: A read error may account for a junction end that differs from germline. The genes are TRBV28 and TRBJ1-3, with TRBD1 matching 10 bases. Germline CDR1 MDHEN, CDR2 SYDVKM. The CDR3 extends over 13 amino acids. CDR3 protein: CASRGQGTDSRNF. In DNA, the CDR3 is TGTGCCAGCAGGGGACAGGGGACCGATTCAAGGAATTTT.

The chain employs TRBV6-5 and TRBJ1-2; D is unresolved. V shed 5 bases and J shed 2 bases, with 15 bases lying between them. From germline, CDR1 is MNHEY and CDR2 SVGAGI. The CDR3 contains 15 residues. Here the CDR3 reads CASSIGPLPNYGYTF. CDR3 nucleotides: TGTGCCAGCAGTATCGGGCCTTTACCCAACTATGGCTACACCTTC.